Listed here are 21 T cell receptor beta chains from one sample, sequenced in a study of tumor-infiltrating lymphocytes in primary liver carcinoma. Total RNA and DNA came together from roughly 20-30 mg of bulk tissue without cell sorting. Reverse transcription of approximately 500 ng total RNA with a constant-region primer produced TCR beta cDNA. ARM-PCR was slightly modified, and three nested multiplex PCR rounds with it gave rise to the TCR beta libraries. The two initial PCR rounds, roughly 11 cycles each, used TRBV1-TRBV30 forward and C-beta reverse primers. TCRdb re-derived calls from the multiplex PCR reads in MiXCR, one entry per CDR3 protein. The sample has under 130,000 distinct CDR3 sequences, approximately 80% seen once. The material sequenced was liver tumor tissue from sampling region 3. Subset specified: tumor region T3, left-lateral pole. These receptors were taken from a middle-aged man with primary liver carcinoma and hepatitis B virus infection.

With regard to this clonotype: The junction and the germline gene differ at one end; a read error may be behind it. The gene calls are TRBV4-3 and TRBJ2-7; no definite D call. CDR3 length: 13 residues. Germline V gives CDR1 LGHNA, CDR2 YSLEER. The CDR3 DNA sequence: TGCGCCAGCAGCCAAGAACAGTGCTACGAGCAGTATTTC. Its protein is CASSQEQCYEQYF.

Notes on this clonotype: In this CDR3 the conserved last residue, phenylalanine or tryptophan, is missing, so a read error is likely. This chain uses TRBV6-1 with TRBJ1-1, with TRBD1 matching 10 bases. CDR1 and CDR2 (germline): MNHNS, SASEGT. CDR3 size: 13 residues. The CDR3 reads CVSPRTGGTEAFL. CDR3 sequence (DNA): TGTGTCAGCCCCAGGACAGGGGGCACTGAAGCTTTCTTG.

The chain couples TRBV7-8 to TRBJ2-5, with 11 bases matching TRBD1. J was trimmed by 5 bases and V by 5 bases; bases with no gene match: 4. CDR3 length: 14 amino acids. Germline V gene sequence: CDR1 SGHVS, CDR2 FQNEAQ. The CDR3 DNA follows: TGTGCCAGCAGCGGGGACAGGGGGATCGAGACCCAGTACTTC. It specifies CASSGDRGIETQYF.

As concerns this clonotype: A read error may produce the germline difference seen at one junction end. The chain carries TRBV29-1 and TRBJ2-7; tentative D call: TRBD1 (6 bases). This CDR3 spans 12 amino acids. Per germline, CDR1 SQVTM and CDR2 ANQGSEA. The CDR3: CIARTVSYEQHF. The CDR3 bases are TGCATCGCCCGGACAGTCTCCTACGAGCAGCACTTC.

As to this clonotype: Relative to the germline gene, one junction end is altered; a read error may explain this. The genes are TRBV11-1 and TRBJ2-6, with a weak D call TRBD1 (5 bases). Looked up from germline, CDR1 is SGHAT and CDR2 is FQDESV (reference sequence). This CDR3 is built from 15 residues. Written as DNA, the CDR3 is TGTGCTAGCAGCTTGAGCCGAGCTGGGGCCAACGTCCTGAGTTTC. Translated, it gives CASSLSRAGANVLSF.

As for this clonotype: With a much larger clone just one base away, this may be a read error. The chain has TRBV29-1 and TRBJ2-2; TRBD2 matches at 11 bases. The CDR3 has 14 amino acids. CDR1 is SQVTM and CDR2 is ANQGSEA in the germline V gene. The CDR3, as DNA: TGCAGCGTACGACTAGCGGGAAGCACCGGGAAGCTGTTTTTT. Amino acids: CSVRLAGSTGKLFF.

This clonotype was seen a few times. Germline is not matched at one junction end, which may reflect a read error. The chain joins TRBV4-3 to TRBJ2-3; D is uncertain. There are 14 residues in the CDR3. In germline, CDR1 is LGHNA, CDR2 YSLEER. DNA for the CDR3: TGCCCCAGCAGCCAAGATCAGGGCACAGATACGCAGTATTTT. It codes for CPSSQDQGTDTQYF.

A word on this clonotype: Relative to the germline gene, one junction end is altered; a read error may explain this. This chain connects TRBV29-1 to TRBJ2-2; 8 bases are a match to TRBD2. The germline gives CDR1 SQVTM, CDR2 ANQGSEA. This CDR3 is 15 amino acids long. CDR3 region: CSVGTSMANIGKLFF. The CDR3 DNA is TGCAGCGTTGGGACTAGCATGGCGAACATCGGGAAGCTGTTTTTT.

A note on this clonotype: No conserved phenylalanine or tryptophan is present at the end of the CDR3, so a read error is the likely explanation. The DNA is left out, because the CDR3 cannot be placed on it with certainty; the CDR3 is given as TCRdb lists it. The CDR3 spells CASSFSWGQETQCI. The chain joins TRBV11-2 to TRBJ2-5. The CDR3 contains 14 residues when both ends are counted. CDR1 and CDR2 from the germline V gene are SGHAT and FQNNGV.

The chain couples TRBV6-6 to TRBJ1-5; unclear D gene. Trimming pared 8 bases from V and 4 bases from J, leaving 18 bases between. Germline assignment: CDR1 MNHNY and CDR2 SVGAGI (reference sequence). The CDR3 consists of 15 residues. The CDR3 bases are TGTGCCAGCCAAAGGACGGGCTTTAGAAATCAGCCCCAGCATTTT. Protein sequence: CASQRTGFRNQPQHF.

Details on this clonotype: An end of the junction does not agree with germline; a read error may underlie this. The CDR3 sequence is CASSYPETSGTKNIQYF. CDR3 sequence (DNA): TGTGCCAGCAGCTACCCCGAGACTAGCGGGACCAAAAACATACAGTACTTC. This chain joins TRBV11-1 and TRBJ2-4; 11 nucleotides agree with TRBD2. The V gene's germline CDR1 is SGHAT and CDR2 FQDESV (reference sequence). CDR3 length: 17 amino acids.

As for this clonotype: At one boundary the junction diverges from the germline segment, which might be a read error. The chain links TRBV7-8 to TRBJ2-3; 7 nucleotides line up with TRBD2. Germline CDR1 and CDR2: SGHVS and FQNEAQ. The length of the CDR3 is 15 residues. The CDR3 protein is CTSSLGLMGESTQYF. The CDR3, as DNA: TGTACCAGCAGCTTGGGACTAATGGGAGAGAGTACGCAGTATTTT.

With respect to this clonotype: Mismatch with germline at one junction end may stem from a read error. The V and J genes are TRBV14 and TRBJ1-1; possibly TRBD1 for D (5 bases). Germline V gene sequence: CDR1 SGHDN, CDR2 FVKESK. This CDR3 spans 14 amino acids. As DNA, the CDR3 is TGTGCCAGCTGCCAAGATCAGGGCCCTTACCCAGCTTTCTTC. Translated, it gives CASCQDQGPYPAFF.

Concerning this clonotype itself: A read error is possible here, since a much larger clone lies one base away. The chain joins TRBV5-1 to TRBJ2-3, with 7 bases lining up with TRBD2. With 5 bases clipped from V and 5 bases from J, the junction kept 8 bases outside the gene matches. CDR1 is SGHRS and CDR2 is YFSETQ in the germline V gene. The CDR3 length is 14 residues. The CDR3 loop is CASSGGGREDTQYF. Written as DNA, the CDR3 is TGCGCCAGCAGTGGGGGAGGGCGGGAAGATACGCAGTATTTT. Looking up the rest from reference TRBV5-1 and TRBJ2-3 gives the full variable domain: KAGVTQTPRYLIKTRGQQVTLSCSPISGHRSVSWYQQTPGQGLQFLFEYFSETQRNKGNFPGRFSGRQFSNSRSEMNVSTLELGDSALYLCASSGGGREDTQYFGPGTRLTVL.

V is TRBV7-6 and J is TRBJ2-1; TRBD2 matches at 7 bases. This CDR3 is 13 amino acids long. J gave up 9 bases and V 3 bases, and 5 bases lay outside the gene matches. The germline CDR1 and CDR2 sequences are SGHVS and FNYEAQ. The CDR3 DNA is TGTGCCAGCAGCTTTGCGGGAGACAGTGAGCAGTTCTTC. Residues: CASSFAGDSEQFF.

Details on this clonotype: One end of the junction is discordant with germline, which a read error may explain. The chain couples TRBV30 to TRBJ2-1; D is perhaps TRBD2 (5 bases). The CDR3 spans 16 residues. CDR1 and CDR2 (germline): GTSNPN, SVGIG (reference sequence). CDR3 amino acids: CAWSRPGSESYDEQLF. DNA for the CDR3: TGTGCCTGGAGCCGGCCGGGGTCTGAGTCCTACGATGAACAGTTATTC.

In this sample, this clonotype turned up once. One junction end disagrees with the germline gene, perhaps due to a read error. DNA for the CDR3: TGCGCCAGCAGCTCGGGACAGGGTTCTGAAGCTTTCTTT. It specifies CASSSGQGSEAFF. The J gene is TRBJ1-1, the V gene TRBV7-9; 9 nucleotides align to TRBD1. The CDR3 is made up of 13 amino acids. Per germline, CDR1 SEHNR and CDR2 FQNEAQ (reference sequence).

Notes on this clonotype: A much bigger clone sits one base away, suggesting this may be a read error. CDR3 nucleotide sequence: TGTGCCAGCAGAGGACAGGGCTTTCAGCCCCAGCATTTT. It encodes CASRGQGFQPQHF. The rearrangement links TRBV2 to TRBJ1-5, with 8 bases identical to TRBD1. CDR3 length equals 13 residues. Trimming at V came to 6 bases and at J to 6 bases, leaving 4 bases not matched to a gene. Germline loops: CDR1 SNHLY, CDR2 FYNNEI.

Comment on this clonotype: No conserved phenylalanine or tryptophan is present at the end of the CDR3, so a read error is the likely explanation. The chain uses TRBV10-3 and TRBJ2-7; D ambiguous. CDR3 length equals 13 residues. The germline CDR1 and CDR2 sequences are ENHRY and SYGVKD. V was shortened by 4 bases and J by 5 bases, with 12 bases between the two germline ends. The DNA of the CDR3 is TGTGCCATCAGTGGGCCCAGGAAGCACGAGCAGTACTAC. This encodes CAISGPRKHEQYY.

In the case of this clonotype: One end of the junction fails to match germline, which may point to a read error. This chain joins TRBV14 and TRBJ1-1; TRBD1 might be the D (5 bases). This CDR3 has 16 amino acids. Germline CDR1 is SGHDN and CDR2 is FVKESK. The CDR3 nucleotides are TGTGCCAGTAGCCGGGTACAGGAGAGAATGAACACTGAAGCTTTCTTT. As protein: CASSRVQERMNTEAFF.

The sample holds a few counts of this clonotype. One end of the junction does not line up with germline, which may come from a read error. The chain links TRBV5-4 to TRBJ2-7; D unresolved. The germline V gene encodes CDR1 SGHNT and CDR2 YYREEE (reference sequence). The CDR3 covers 14 residues. The CDR3: CVSSEADRAPEQYF. The CDR3 DNA sequence: TGTGTCAGCAGCGAGGCGGACCGGGCCCCCGAGCAGTACTTC.